This entry concerns a single T cell receptor (beta chain). Patients of the Seattle cohort, enrolled during active infection, were followed longitudinally. The data were taken from a study of blood T cell repertoires in COVID-19. Study background: The United States, Italy and Spain supplied acute and convalescent COVID-19 samples. PBMCs, B-cell-depleted T cells, or T cells were the source of the cDNA or gDNA that made up the material.

Authors' methods: Cell counts per sample came from amplifying reference gene primers. Sequencing used immunoSEQ multiplex PCR; TCRdb keeps in-frame clones, though not all of them. The DNA was the basis for D and trimming; V, J and clone size are from that table. This table has about 120,000 clones, approximately 90% appearing once. Trimming at V came to 4 bases and at J to 0 bases, leaving 5 bases not matched to a gene. Germline values: CDR1 LNHDA, CDR2 SQIVND (reference sequence). This CDR3 contains 16 residues. The sample comprised peripheral blood. The clonotype was recovered from a man between 60 and 70 years old with COVID-19, enrolled during active disease. The chain links TRBV19 to TRBJ1-5; 8 nucleotides agree with TRBD1. Here the CDR3 reads CASSNQGARSNQPQHF. For the CDR3, the DNA is TGTGCCAGTAGTAACCAGGGGGCGCGTAGCAATCAGCCCCAGCATTTT. Filled out from reference TRBV19 and TRBJ1-5, the complete variable domain reads DGGITQSPKYLFRKEGQNVTLSCEQNLNHDAMYWYRQDPGQGLRLIYYSQIVNDFQKGDIAEGYSVSREKKESFPLTVTSAQKNPTAFYLCASSNQGARSNQPQHFGDGTRLSIL.